This entry describes one TCR beta chain. This record comes from a study of blood T cell repertoires in COVID-19. Background on the study: T cells, B-cell-depleted T cells, or PBMCs provided the cDNA or gDNA that served as material.

This CDR3 region has 17 residues. After removal of 0 bases from V and 2 bases from J, the junction contained 10 bases not matched to a gene. The germline CDR1 and CDR2 sequences are SGDLS and YYNGEE. In the original processing: Estimation of nucleated cell counts was performed using reference gene primer amplification. Assay: immunoSEQ multiplex PCR; the TCRdb copy retains only in-frame clones and omits some. The V and J calls and the clone size are those of that table, but D and trimming were determined from the DNA. Of about 220,000 clones detected, less than 90% appear once; the ten largest clones hold just under 20%.

The origin of this receptor is a man under 40 with active or convalescent COVID-19. Sample: peripheral blood. The rearrangement links TRBV9 to TRBJ2-5, with 7 positions matching TRBD2. In DNA form, the CDR3 reads TGTGCCAGCAGCGTAGCTACGGGAGGAACAGGACAAGAGACCCAGTACTTC. This codes for CASSVATGGTGQETQYF.